This T cell receptor beta chain came from a study of blood T cell repertoires in COVID-19. Overall study: The recovered donors of Cohort 3 showed two negative PCRs, clearance, or symptom resolution. Sources were T cells, B-cell-depleted T cells, or PBMCs; the material itself was cDNA or gDNA.

The study drew participants aged about 18 to 89 years from under 30 US areas. Grouping used clinical history reported by participants in a survey and questionnaire. Produced via immunoSEQ multiplex PCR; TCRdb's table is partial and in-frame only. The sample carries roughly 150,000 clones, around 80% recorded once. Germline V CDR1 and CDR2: SNHLY, FYNNEI. This CDR3 has 13 amino acids. This clone was recorded once. Mismatch with germline at one junction end may stem from a read error. The receptor was isolated from a woman aged 70 to 79 in a cohort exposed to, infected with or recovered from COVID-19 (not recorded which). The sequencing sample was made of PBMCs or T cells enriched from blood (not recorded which). The rearrangement links TRBV2 to TRBJ2-1; 7 nucleotides line up with TRBD1. This CDR3 reads CASSRDRDNEQFF. The CDR3 DNA reads as TGTGCCAGCAGTAGGGACAGAGACAACGAGCAGTTCTTC.